This entry features one T cell receptor beta chain sequence. Its cognate antigen is unknown. This sample is part of a study of T cell responses to AZD1222 COVID-19 vaccine. This CDR3 spans 14 amino acids. V was clipped by 4 bases and J by 2 bases, with 12 bases between them. Germline assignment: CDR1 MDHEN and CDR2 SYDVKM. Overall study findings and caveats: Clonal diversity may have been underestimated, and the donors were mostly white British, with more females than males. No day 14 peak samples; only post-peak repertoires were characterized. A rise in Spike-specific TCR breadth and depth followed two AZD1222 doses. Seropositive AZD1222 recipients at baseline numbered only six or seven.

Sequencing used immunoSEQ multiplex PCR; TCRdb keeps in-frame clones, though not all of them. The table includes about 97,000 clones, around 87% detected once. The sequenced sample was peripheral blood, obtained 28 days after the second AZD1222 dose. This clonotype originated in an adult who received the AZD1222 COVID-19 vaccine. The chain uses TRBV28 and TRBJ2-7; no definite D call. CDR3 residues: CASSSGHNTYEQYF. CDR3 nucleotides: TGTGCCAGCAGTTCAGGCCACAATACCTACGAGCAGTACTTC.